This T cell receptor (beta chain) was identified during a study of blood T cell repertoires in COVID-19. The junction had 5 bases not matched to a gene; V was cut back by 3 bases and J by 2 bases. The CDR3 is 15 residues long. Germline-derived CDR1 and CDR2 are SGHDT and YYEEEE. The protocol was immunoSEQ multiplex PCR, while the TCRdb copy is restricted to in-frame clones and leaves out a portion. The table has approximately 400,000 clones, 87% seen once. This chain connects TRBV5-6 to TRBJ1-3; TRBD1 aligns across 7 bases. The TCR comes from a young man who had recovered from COVID-19. Sequenced input: PBMCs or T cells enriched from blood (not recorded which). CDR3 sequence reads: CASSSGTGAGNTIYF. In nucleotides, the CDR3 is TGTGCCAGCAGCTCTGGAACAGGGGCTGGAAACACCATATATTTT. Combining the CDR3 with reference TRBV5-6 and TRBJ1-3 gives the whole variable domain DAGVTQSPTHLIKTRGQQVTLRCSPKSGHDTVSWYQQALGQGPQFIFQYYEEEERQRGNFPDRFSGHQFPNYSSELNVNALLLGDSALYLCASSSGTGAGNTIYFGEGSWLTVV.